The TCR beta chain described here comes from a study of cytomegalovirus exposure and HLA in healthy donors (dated by TCRdb to between 2016 and 2019). In terms of the full investigation: In an earlier analysis of 587 of the donors, 276 Gb of sequence data and 90 million to 120 million unique TCR beta sequences from about 190 million T cells were reported. The study combined high-throughput TCR immunosequencing, statistical association of individual TCRs with disease status, and machine learning to predict cytomegalovirus infection status. To decide whether each TCR beta V gene segment behaved as functional or pseudogenic, an earlier analysis of 587 of the donors relied on high-throughput TCR beta sequencing. Roughly five DR-DQ haplotypes were handled as single units for association and clustering because linkage in the cohort was strong. Donor age, sex, ethnicity and CMV serostatus were compiled alongside the repertoire data. Rather than drawing on any new phenotypic data, the later analysis identified candidate immune exposures from TCR beta sequences and the way those sequences occurred across donors. Both class I and class II loci were covered by HLA typing, at four-digit resolution. Using immunosequencing, the study profiled T cell repertoires from about 650 subjects and related those repertoires to cytomegalovirus serostatus. The study aimed to test whether cataloging public T cell receptors could reveal signatures of past pathogen exposure. Along with the roughly 610-subject first cohort, a separate validation cohort of 120 different subjects was used. Every discovery cohort repertoire had been produced on one sequencing platform. Across roughly 420 genotyped donors of the cohort, an average of roughly 200,000 unique TCR beta nucleotide sequences per donor were sequenced, and approximately 17% of those sequences were non-productive. The genetic ancestry cluster associated with self-reported Caucasian donors included 81% of the approximately 430 genotyped donors. A later genetic analysis took genome-wide SNP genotypes for about three fifths of the roughly 670 donors and used that subset as a discovery cohort. About 300 gigabases of sequencing data and about 92 million unique TCR sequences made up an early release that covered 500 to 700 HLA-typed donors. The number of donors typed differed by locus, with 629-630 for A, B, C, DRB1 and DQB1, about 500 for DQA1, 606 for DPA1, and some 470 for DPB1. A later analysis re-analyzed previously published TCR beta repertoires from roughly 630 donors and added high-resolution HLA genotyping to study TCR occurrence patterns.

A remark on this clone: Its recognized antigen is unknown. Qualities for individual bases were not recorded, and no much larger clone is one base off.

Summary of the overall study and its limitations: Most TCR sequences were seen in very few donors, while some public TCRs were found in many individuals. Some IMGT-functional V segments, including TRBV6-2 and TRBV6-3, could not be distinguished by the 87-base-pair reads and were therefore excluded. Seventeen rarely observed V segments, including chromosome 9 orphons, were excluded from the earlier analysis of about 600 of the donors because counts were too low. In a later analysis, most CMV-associated TCR beta chains were found to appear HLA-restricted, with HLA associations seemingly driven largely by CMV exposure. In both the original and validation cohorts, the classifier was reported to diagnose cytomegalovirus status with high specificity and sensitivity. According to a later genetic analysis, donors in an Asian-associated ancestry cluster had fewer N-insertions in productive TCRs than the roughly 700-donor mean. A further reported finding was that TCR beta sequences accurately predicted the HLA-A and HLA-B alleles for most subjects in the first cohort. In a later analysis, several top co-occurrence clusters were reported to appear linked to parvovirus B19, influenza, CMV and Epstein-Barr virus. A group of highly shared sequence variants was considered likely to be a technical artifact of the sequencing pipeline. A later analysis found that TCR association rates varied across HLA loci, with DRB1 alleles showing the most associated TCRs and HLA-C alleles the fewest. In a later analysis, HLA-associated TCR beta chains showed more clonal expansion and lower generation probabilities than non-associated chains that were equally common. In the study, 164 TCR beta chains were listed as associated with cytomegalovirus. In vitro tests confirmed that a few of the cytomegalovirus-associated TCR beta chains recognize cytomegalovirus antigens. Only TCR beta chains were sequenced in this cohort, and the absence of alpha or paired-chain data limited detectable features. Because HLA typing was missing for some donors at each locus, association tests included only the typed subset. Correlated functional status among segregating V segments might be attributable to linkage disequilibrium, but an unknown experimental factor could not be ruled out. The only immune exposure information available for the cohort was CMV serostatus. When HLA alleles, especially DR and DQ, strongly co-occurred, attributing TCR associations to individual alleles was difficult. It was suggested by the authors that the approach could potentially be generalized to other disease states and immunological phenotypes. Presence/absence analyses assumed roughly uniform sequencing depth across donors, an assumption that may not hold. In a later analysis, about 16,000 TCR beta sequences were associated with specific HLA alleles at a false discovery rate of 0.05. A later genetic analysis associated a missense DCLRE1C variant with V-gene and J-gene trimming of TCR beta chains, and an independent cohort replicated the association. In an earlier analysis of some 550 of the donors, most TCR beta V segments were observed in productive rearrangements about 87% or about 30% of the time, broadly matching IMGT annotations.

The V end gives up 8 bases and the J end 3 bases, leaving 5 bases in the junction not matched to a gene. The CDR3 has 13 amino acids, counting the end cysteine and phenylalanine. This entry keeps only the CDR3 DNA: 39 bases, framed from base 1. CDR1 is given as SEHNR and CDR2 as FQNEAQ, both from the germline V gene (reference sequence). The library was made by the immunoSEQ multiplex PCR assay. For the multiplex PCR, a mixture combining 60 forward primers for TCR Vbeta segments and 13 reverse primers for TCR Jbeta segments was used. Amplification of the CDR3 region of rearranged TCR beta genes was performed with a multiplex PCR assay on genomic DNA. The amplified TCR beta libraries were sequenced on the Illumina HiSeq System as 87-base-pair reads. Under the source paper's analysis protocol: Across the roughly 600 repertoires, a later analysis counted tens of millions of unique TCR beta chains, about 10 million of which were shared by at least two donors. Raw reads were error-corrected and collapsed into unique sequences by a nearest-neighbor algorithm in which closely related sequences were merged to remove PCR and sequencing errors. To assign V, D and J gene segments, CDR3 sequences were aligned to IMGT reference sequences. Each retained sequence needed at least a six-nucleotide match to both a V gene segment and a J gene segment. Rearrangements were classified as productive when the CDR3 lacked stop codons and remained in frame with V and J, and all other rearrangements were classified as non-productive. Following IMGT convention, CDR3 was defined as the stretch from the second conserved V-encoded cysteine to the conserved J-encoded phenylalanine. The earlier analysis of more than 450 of the donors excluded sequences that lacked an unambiguous match to a single V gene segment. In an earlier analysis of 587 of the donors, V segments were called functional above 56.7% productive rearrangements and were called segregating when the between-donor standard deviation exceeded 5%. A statistical classification framework was built for diagnosing cytomegalovirus status from the catalog of TCR beta chain sequences. In a later analysis, V and J genes were assigned by comparing TCR nucleotide sequences against IMGT/GENE-DB human TR gene sequences. In a later analysis, CDR3 sequences and most-parsimonious VDJ recombination scenarios were assigned using the TCRdist pipeline. In a later analysis, each TCR beta chain was defined by its CDR3 amino acid sequence together with its V-gene family, and reads lacking a unique V-gene family were excluded. To address suspected cross-contamination and a sequencing artifact, a later analysis removed approximately 590 highly shared, low-generation-probability nucleotide sequences. In a later analysis, a clonal expansion index was calculated for each public chain from normalized within-repertoire ranks of inferred template counts. Generation probabilities in a later analysis came from a VDJ recombination model fitted to out-of-frame rearrangements, and those results were checked against IGoR. In a later analysis, hypergeometric tests were used to score TCR-TCR, TCR-HLA and TCR-CMV co-occurrence, with a repertoire-size bias correction applied to TCR pairs. A later analysis estimated false discovery rates by permuting HLA or CMV assignments 20 times. A later analysis grouped co-occurring TCRs with DBSCAN, adding TCRdist sequence similarity when clustering within HLA-allele-positive subsets. For co-occurrence clustering, repertoires with fewer than 30,000 or more than 120,000 public chains were excluded, along with five repertoires with anomalous nucleotide sharing. This immuneACCESS table, as held by TCRdb, lists in-frame sequences with V and J called but not all clones. Of the missing ones, under half trace to an unresolved V gene in checked studies; the others have no known cause. V and J calls and clone size are given by that table; D and trimming were obtained from the DNA. The sample records around 170,000 clones, over 60% of which are singletons. The ten most abundant clones make up 5% to 7% of the sample.

In total, more than 500 healthy bone marrow donors made up the cohort. At the time of sampling, every cohort member was nominally healthy, though immune exposures that went unrecorded were likely present. The donor tested CMV seronegative, placing the donor among the 350 or so seronegative members of the cohort. Each donor provided a peripheral blood sample, and peripheral blood mononuclear cells were used for TCR beta sequencing. The Qiagen DNeasy Blood Extraction Kit was used to extract genomic DNA from the blood cell samples. The sequence derives from a middle-aged man in good health and CMV-seronegative. The sample was PBMCs. The chain couples TRBV7-9 to TRBJ2-7; 9 central bases correspond to TRBD1. The CDR3 amino acid sequence is: CASSGTGNYEQYF. In nucleotide form, the sequence is TGTGCCAGCTCCGGGACAGGGAACTACGAGCAGTACTTC.